The 9 T cell receptor beta chains below were found in one sample sequenced in a study of T cell responses to AZD1222 COVID-19 vaccine. Generated by immunoSEQ multiplex PCR, the TCRdb table keeps only in-frame clones and is missing some. The sample holds about 180,000 clones; around 94% are singletons and the top ten take around 2.6%. Sequencing used peripheral blood, obtained on day 0 of AZD1222 vaccination. The receptors stem from an adult in good health.

J is TRBJ2-7 and V is TRBV7-8; TRBD2 might be the D (5 bases). The V end was cut by 7 bases, the J end by 6 bases, with 10 bases between. The CDR3 consists of 11 residues. The germline V gene has CDR1 SGHVS and CDR2 FQNEAQ. CDR3 sequence: CASISGFEQYF. The CDR3 nucleotides read TGTGCCAGCATCTCGGGGTTCGAGCAGTACTTC.

This rearrangement joins TRBV12-3 or TRBV12-4 to TRBJ1-2; D call uncertain. This CDR3 has 13 residues. Trimming pared 2 bases from V and 0 bases from J, leaving 4 bases between. CDR3 nucleotides: TGTGCCAGCAGTTTACCCACTAACTATGGCTACACCTTC. The encoded protein is CASSLPTNYGYTF.

The CDR3 nucleotides read TGTGCCAGCAACGGGGGTAGCGGGAAAGAGACCCAGTACTTC. Protein sequence: CASNGGSGKETQYF. V is TRBV9 and J is TRBJ2-5; 8 bases are a match to TRBD2. This CDR3 has 14 residues. V shed 6 bases, J shed 3 bases, and the junction held 7 bases outside the gene matches. Germline V lookup: CDR1 SGDLS, CDR2 YYNGEE.

The chain uses TRBV6-5 and TRBJ1-2; D is perhaps TRBD1 (6 bases). The CDR3 has 13 amino acids. V lost 6 bases and J 4 bases, leaving 12 bases between the germline ends. Per germline, CDR1 MNHEY and CDR2 SVGAGI. CDR3 residues: CASSPTGPYGYTF. Here the CDR3 DNA reads TGTGCCAGCAGCCCCACAGGGCCCTATGGCTACACCTTC.

This sequence joins TRBV7-9 and TRBJ1-4, with a tentative D call TRBD1 (5 bases). Deletions cut 5 bases from V and 7 bases from J, with 17 bases between. The CDR3 runs to 15 residues. Germline V gene sequence: CDR1 SEHNR, CDR2 FQNEAQ (reference sequence). The CDR3 DNA is TGTGCCAGCAGCGCCTCACAGGCCCCAGGTGAAAAACTGTTTTTT. This sequence encodes CASSASQAPGEKLFF. Combining the CDR3 with reference TRBV7-9 and TRBJ1-4 gives the whole variable domain DTGVSQNPRHKITKRGQNVTFRCDPISEHNRLYWYRQTLGQGPEFLTYFQNEAQLEKSRLLSDRFSAERPKGSFSTLEIQRTEQGDSAMYLCASSASQAPGEKLFFGSGTQLSVL.

V usage is TRBV7-2 and J usage is TRBJ1-5, with 7 bases lining up with TRBD1. With 5 bases clipped from V and 2 bases from J, the junction kept 9 bases outside the gene matches. This CDR3 has 16 residues. Looked up from germline, CDR1 is SGHTA and CDR2 is FQGNSA. The CDR3 DNA reads as TGTGCCAGCAGCCCGAGACAGGGATCCCGCAATCAGCCCCAGCATTTT. Its protein product is CASSPRQGSRNQPQHF.

V is TRBV30 and J is TRBJ1-3; 10 positions agree with TRBD1. V dropped 1 base and J dropped 7; count of bases not matched to a gene: 7. Germline V lookup: CDR1 GTSNPN, CDR2 SVGIG (reference sequence). This CDR3 has 15 residues. CDR3 nucleotides: TGTGCCTGGAGTGAAAGACAGGGGGCCGGGAACACCATATATTTT. As protein: CAWSERQGAGNTIYF.

The chain uses TRBV2 and TRBJ1-1, with D possibly TRBD1 on 6 matching bases. Germline CDR1 reads SNHLY; CDR2 reads FYNNEI. This CDR3 comprises 10 residues. With 6 bases removed from V and 9 bases from J, the gap between germline ends came to 8 bases. CDR3 DNA sequence: TGTGCCAGCAGAGACAGGAAAGCTTTCTTT. Translating gives CASRDRKAFF.

V and J are TRBV5-4 and TRBJ1-2; D remains unclear. Germline CDR1 reads SGHNT; CDR2 reads YYREEE (reference sequence). Trimming took off 1 base at V and 2 bases at J, with 9 bases between the two ends. There are 14 residues in the CDR3. The CDR3 bases are TGTGCCAGCAGCTTGAAGCCGGAGAACTATGGCTACACCTTC. Its translation is CASSLKPENYGYTF.